These 32 T cell receptor delta chains were sequenced from one sample in a study of DNA immune sequencing with unique molecular identifiers. Genomic DNA underwent 32-plex PCR targeting all 8 TRDV and 4 TRDJ genes. The library had 12-nucleotide UMIs introduced over roughly 3 barcoding cycles, then a second adapter PCR. TCRdb re-called the multiplex PCR reads using CATT. The repertoire includes several thousand delta-chain clones, roughly 12% of them detected once, and around 50% sits in the top ten. The sequenced material came from gamma-delta T cells enriched from blood buffy coat, or unenriched PBMCs (not recorded which). These receptor sequences come from a human donor in good health.

This clone showed up many times. The CDR3 loop reads CALGELSIDKLIF. In nucleotides, the CDR3 is TGTGCTCTTGGGGAACTCTCTATCGATAAACTCATCTTT. V gene TRDV1 combines with J gene TRDJ1; no firm D call. CDR1 is TSWWSYY and CDR2 is QGS in the germline V gene. V lost 0 bases and J 4 bases, leaving 6 bases between the germline ends. The CDR3 extends over 13 amino acids.

This clone has only a few counts. A read error is the likely source, as a far larger clone sits one nucleotide away. Other DNA variants within this sample encode the same CDR3. This rearrangement joins TRDV2 to TRDJ1; 10 nucleotides align to TRDD3. CDR1 and CDR2 from the germline V gene are GEAIGNYY and EKD. V trimming: 3 bases; J trimming: 4 bases; junction bases outside the gene matches: 7. CDR3 size: 15 residues. The CDR3 DNA follows: TGTGCCTGTGACCTGCTGGGGGATAGGGGCGATAAACTCATCTTT. It is translated as CACDLLGDRGDKLIF.

As for this clone: TCRdb records a much larger clone's protein for this DNA, with a difference at residue 5 that likely arises from a read error; the protein given is the translation of the DNA. The chain has TRDV2 and TRDJ1; 9 bases align to TRDD3. Germline CDR1 GEAIGNYY, CDR2 EKD. The CDR3 extends over 17 amino acids. V dropped 3 bases and J dropped 0; count of bases not matched to a gene: 10. Here the CDR3 DNA reads TGTGCCTGTGACTCTCTGGGGGATGGAAAGTACACCGATAAACTCATCTTT. This encodes CACDSLGDGKYTDKLIF.

This clone was detected a few times. TCRdb assigns this DNA the protein of a much larger clone, which departs from its translation at residue 9; this likely reflects a read error, and the protein shown comes from translating the DNA. The V call is TRDV2, the J call TRDJ3, with D possibly matching TRDD3 (5 bases). V was shortened by 1 base and J by 0 bases, with 15 bases between the two germline ends. The germline V gene encodes CDR1 GEAIGNYY and CDR2 EKD. The CDR3 is 19 residues long. CDR3 nucleotides: TGTGCCTGTGACACGGGGGGGCTATGGAGCTCCTGGGACACCCGACAGATGTTTTTC. Amino acids: CACDTGGLWSSWDTRQMFF.

This sequence joins TRDV1 and TRDJ1; 9 nucleotides agree with TRDD3. The J gene was missing in TCRdb and was found by matching the end of the DNA to germline. CDR3 length equals 20 residues. Unmatched junction bases numbered 16, after V lost 2 bases and J lost 0 bases. CDR1 TSWWSYY and CDR2 QGS come from the germline V gene. Here the CDR3 reads CALGEIPTRWGIRDTDKLIF. The CDR3 coding sequence is TGTGCTCTTGGGGAAATACCTACTCGCTGGGGGATTAGGGACACCGATAAACTCATCTTT.

Comments on this clone: TCRdb shows a much larger clone's protein in place of this DNA's translation, and the two differ at residue 13, likely through a read error; the protein shown is translated from the DNA. The chain links TRDV2 to TRDJ1, with D maybe TRDD3 (5 bases). Germline assignment: CDR1 GEAIGNYY and CDR2 EKD. This CDR3 comprises 16 residues. The CDR3 is CACDPIGRYRADNLIF. CDR3 bases: TGTGCCTGTGACCCTATTGGGAGATACAGAGCCGATAACCTCATCTTT.

This sequence joins TRDV1 and TRDJ1, with D maybe TRDD3 (5 bases). Matching the DNA to germline supplied the J gene, which TCRdb does not give. The V and J ends lost 0 bases and 0 bases respectively, with 35 bases between them. CDR1 and CDR2 from the germline V gene are TSWWSYY and QGS. The CDR3 extends over 24 amino acids. The chain's CDR3 is CALGELVVRPKSAGWVRYTDKLIF. CDR3 bases: TGTGCTCTTGGGGAACTAGTTGTCCGTCCCAAGAGTGCGGGATGGGTGCGGTACACCGATAAACTCATCTTT.

Concerning this clone itself: This likely reflects a read error, since a far larger clone is one base away. The sample holds other DNA sequences that translate to the same CDR3. The chain recombines TRDV2 with TRDJ1, with 7 bases aligning to TRDD3. Germline V gene sequence: CDR1 GEAIGNYY, CDR2 EKD. The CDR3 is 14 amino acids. The CDR3 DNA reads TGTGCCTGTGACAAAGTGGGGGACACCGATAAACTTATCTTT. Encoded protein: CACDKVGDTDKLIF.

About this clone: TCRdb has a much larger clone's protein, which differs at residue 13 from the translation of this DNA, likely because of a read error; what is shown is the protein translated from the DNA. This chain uses TRDV2 with TRDJ1; 13 positions match TRDD3. CDR1 is GEAIGNYY and CDR2 is EKD in the germline V gene. J was trimmed by 0 bases and V by 0 bases; bases with no gene match: 12. This CDR3 region has 20 residues. The CDR3 loop reads CACDTVATGGYGWYTDKLIF. Here the CDR3 DNA reads TGTGCCTGTGACACCGTCGCTACTGGGGGATACGGATGGTACACCGATAAACTCATCTTT.

Notes on this clone: TCRdb's protein, taken from a much larger clone, differs from this DNA's translation at residue 9, likely owing to a read error; the protein displayed comes from the DNA. The chain is built from TRDV2 and TRDJ1; D might be TRDD3 (5 bases). This CDR3 is 15 amino acids long. With 0 bases removed from V and 0 bases from J, the gap between germline ends came to 10 bases. CDR1 is GEAIGNYY, CDR2 EKD, per germline. CDR3 bases: TGTGCCTGTGACACCGTCGGGGGTCACACCGATAAACTCATCTTT. Protein: CACDTVGGHTDKLIF.

Concerning this clone itself: Since a far larger clone is one base different, this is likely a read error. The J gene is TRDJ1, the V gene TRDV1; 10 positions match TRDD3. The J gene, absent from TCRdb, was called here by matching the DNA to germline. The ends lost 1 base at V and 1 base at J; junction bases unmatched: 33. Germline V gives CDR1 TSWWSYY, CDR2 QGS. The CDR3 is 26 amino acids. This CDR3 is CALGEPSMWTRAPLTGGLGLTDKLIF. CDR3 coding DNA: TGTGCTCTTGGGGAACCCAGTATGTGGACACGGGCCCCTCTTACTGGGGGATTGGGTCTCACCGATAAACTCATCTTT.

This clone has only a few counts. TCRdb's protein for this DNA is that of a much larger clone and differs from the translation at residue 17, likely a read error; the protein shown is the DNA translation. The chain links TRDV2 to TRDJ2, with 12 bases identical to TRDD3. Germline V CDR1 and CDR2: GEAIGNYY, EKD. The CDR3 length is 20 residues. The CDR3 loop is CACDTVVLGDTPTGSARLFF. CDR3 DNA sequence: TGTGCCTGTGACACCGTCGTACTGGGGGATACCCCAACCGGTTCAGCACGACTCTTCTTT.

With regard to this clone: The mismatch at residue 12 between this DNA's translation and the TCRdb protein of a much larger clone likely reflects a read error; the protein shown is translated from the DNA. The chain employs TRDV2 and TRDJ1; 10 positions match TRDD3. CDR1 GEAIGNYY and CDR2 EKD come from the germline V gene. V lost 0 bases and J lost 4; bases outside the gene matches: 13. The CDR3 is 18 residues long. CDR3 nucleotide sequence: TGTGCCTGTGACACCGTAACCACACTGGGGGATGATGGCGATAAACTCATCTTT. This translates into CACDTVTTLGDDGDKLIF.

This clone qualifies as medium-sized. The genes are TRAV38-2/DV8 and TRDJ1; 10 bases map to TRDD3. Trimming at V came to 0 bases and at J to 4 bases, leaving 12 bases not matched to a gene. The CDR3 totals 18 residues. The germline V gene encodes CDR1 TSESDYY and CDR2 QEAYKQQN. CDR3 nucleotide sequence: TGTGCTTATAGGAGCGGGACTGGGGGATTCCCCAAGGGCGATAAACTCATCTTT. This translates into CAYRSGTGGFPKGDKLIF.

This clone is judged large. This sample includes further DNA sequences coding for the same CDR3. V and J are TRDV2 and TRDJ1, with TRDD3 matching 13 bases. CDR3 size: 18 residues. Trimming took 4 bases from V and 1 from J; bases not matched to a gene: 11. Germline V gene sequence: CDR1 GEAIGNYY, CDR2 EKD. The DNA of the CDR3 is TGTGCCTGTGATGTACTGGGGGATACGCGAGATTTCACCGATAAACTCATCTTT. This encodes CACDVLGDTRDFTDKLIF.

This clone showed up many times. The chain is built from TRDV2 and TRDJ1; 8 bases agree with TRDD3. The CDR3 sequence is 14 residues long. In germline, CDR1 is GEAIGNYY, CDR2 EKD. Losses at the gene ends were 3 bases for V and 1 base for J; bases not matched to a gene: 3. CDR3 region: CACDVLGVTDKLIF. DNA for the CDR3: TGTGCCTGTGACGTACTGGGGGTCACCGATAAACTCATCTTT.

The assigned J gene is TRDJ1, but the V gene is uncalled; TRDD3, the D gene given by the table, was not confirmed from the DNA. This CDR3 comprises 14 residues. The CDR3: CALGEQPYPDKLIF. CDR3 sequence (DNA): TGTGCTCTTGGGGAACAACCTTATCCCGATAAACTCATCTTT.

By share, this clone ranks as medium-sized (0.01 to 0.1%). A far larger clone is one base from this, pointing to a likely read error. The genes are TRDV2 and TRDJ1; 11 bases map to TRDD3. With V trimmed by 5 bases and J by 4 bases, 8 bases remained unmatched. The germline gives CDR1 GEAIGNYY, CDR2 EKD. The CDR3 length is 15 residues. The CDR3 coding sequence is TGTGCCTGTGTCCAACTGGGGGATAGGGACGATAAACTCATCTTT. Translation gives CACVQLGDRDDKLIF.

Points on this clone: This could be a read error, since a much larger clone is one nucleotide away. The chain recombines TRDV2 with TRDJ1, with a weak D call TRDD3 (6 bases). The CDR3 has 18 amino acids. The germline gives CDR1 GEAIGNYY, CDR2 EKD. Trimming cost V 3 bases and J 3 bases, with 25 bases left between them. The CDR3 loop reads CACDVLGGGTRLPDKLIF. Written as DNA, the CDR3 is TGTGCCTGTGACGTCCTTGGGGGGGGTACGCGGTTGCCCGATAAACTCATCTTT.

On this clone: No DNA is shown, since the ends of the CDR3 on it are uncertain; the CDR3 is the one TCRdb lists. The V gene call reads TRAV29/DV5; no J gene was called; TRDD3, the table's D call, lacks a check against the DNA. The CDR3 has 27 residues if both end residues are counted. Germline-derived CDR1 and CDR2 are NSMFDY and ISSIKDK. The CDR3 sequence is CSVLLCSKHPCSLGSGRMGGLTAQLFF.

Only a few counts were recorded for this clone. The TCRdb protein, from a much larger clone, departs from this DNA's translation at residue 7, likely by read error; the protein shown derives from the DNA. The chain links TRDV2 to TRDJ3; unclear D gene. The V end was cut by 0 bases, the J end by 0 bases, with 17 bases between. CDR1 is GEAIGNYY, CDR2 EKD, per germline. The CDR3 runs to 20 residues. The CDR3 here is CACDTLVTTNGSWDTRQMFF. For the CDR3, the DNA is TGTGCCTGTGACACCTTGGTGACCACGAACGGCTCCTGGGACACCCGACAGATGTTTTTC.

By frequency in the sample, this clone is medium-sized. The chain employs TRDV2 and TRDJ1; 7 bases align to TRDD3. Germline V lookup: CDR1 GEAIGNYY, CDR2 EKD. The CDR3 runs 15 residues. V lost 2 bases, J lost 1 base, and 6 bases stayed unmatched. CDR3: CACDSLGGLTDKLIF. For the CDR3, the DNA is TGTGCCTGTGACAGTCTGGGGGGCCTCACCGATAAACTCATCTTT.

Note on this clone: This is likely an artifact of a read error, given a far larger clone one base away. Within the sample, other DNA sequences also encode this same CDR3. The chain couples TRDV2 to TRDJ1; D remains unclear. The CDR3 length is 14 residues. CDR1 and CDR2 (germline): GEAIGNYY, EKD. Trimming removed 4 bases from V and 0 bases from J, with 11 bases in between. The CDR3, as DNA: TGTGCCTGTGATTCCGTAGAGAACACCGATAAACTCATCTTT. Protein product: CACDSVENTDKLIF.

Concerning this clone itself: TCRdb assigns this DNA the protein of a much larger clone, which departs from its translation at residue 5; this likely reflects a read error, and the protein shown comes from translating the DNA. The chain employs TRDV2 and TRDJ1, with no clear D. V was shortened by 4 bases and J by 0 bases, with 11 bases between the two germline ends. The germline V gene has CDR1 GEAIGNYY and CDR2 EKD. CDR3 size: 14 residues. The CDR3, as DNA: TGTGCCTGTGATTTGGTAGAGAACACCGATAAACTCATCTTT. Residues: CACDLVENTDKLIF.

The sample holds one count of this clone. This may stem from a read error, because a much larger clone lies one nucleotide away. Other DNA sequences in this specimen translate into the identical CDR3. The chain joins TRAV29/DV5 to TRDJ1; TRDD3 matches at 10 bases. The J gene is not listed in TCRdb, so it was assigned here from a DNA match to germline. CDR3 length: 18 amino acids. The junction had 18 bases not matched to a gene; V was cut back by 0 bases and J by 7 bases. The V gene's germline CDR1 is NSMFDY and CDR2 ISSIKDK. CDR3 in DNA: TGTGCAGCAAGCGCGCAGTTCAGGGGTGATTGGGGGATACCTAAACTCATCTTT. This gives the protein CAASAQFRGDWGIPKLIF.

This clone came up a few times. One base separates it from a far larger clone, so it is likely a read error. Other DNA sequences in the same sample also yield this CDR3. The chain couples TRDV3 to TRDJ2; weak D call: TRDD3 (6 bases). CDR3 size: 15 residues. Germline assignment: CDR1 TVYSNPD and CDR2 GDNSRS (reference sequence). CDR3 sequence reads: CAPLGGVDSTAQLFF. DNA for the CDR3: TGTGCCCCGTTGGGGGGGGTCGATTCAACGGCACAGCTCTTCTTT.

By share of the sample, this clone is medium-sized. V gene TRDV2 combines with J gene TRDJ1; D is possibly TRDD3 (6 bases). Germline CDR1 GEAIGNYY, CDR2 EKD. CDR3 length: 17 residues. V lost 3 bases, J lost 4 bases, and 23 bases lay in between. The DNA for the CDR3 is TGTGCCTGTGACCCCGTCCTGGGGAGAATGTTCAACGATAAACTCATCTTT. Translated, it gives CACDPVLGRMFNDKLIF.

A note on this clone: This probably arose from a read error, given a far larger clone one base away. Other DNA sequences of this sample code for an identical CDR3. The CDR3 loop reads CACDTVGQDYTDKLIF. For the CDR3, the DNA is TGTGCCTGTGACACCGTTGGTCAGGATTACACCGACAAACTCATCTTT. The genes are TRDV2 and TRDJ1; D gene ambiguous. CDR3 size: 16 residues. Germline V CDR1 and CDR2: GEAIGNYY, EKD.

This clone was observed a handful of times. For this DNA, TCRdb reports the protein of a much larger clone, which diverges at residue 10, most likely from a read error; the protein presented here is translated directly from the DNA. This sequence joins TRDV2 and TRDJ3, with a weak D call TRDD3 (5 bases). The CDR3 sequence is 20 residues long. Per germline, CDR1 GEAIGNYY and CDR2 EKD. With 0 bases removed from V and 0 bases from J, the gap between germline ends came to 17 bases. In DNA, the CDR3 is TGTGCCTGTGACACCTTGGGGACCACGATCGGCTCCTGGGACACCCGACAGATGTTTTTC. This encodes CACDTLGTTIGSWDTRQMFF.

The V call is TRDV1, the J call TRDJ1, with D unclear. The J gene, left out of TCRdb, was set here by checking the DNA against germline. V lost 2 bases, J lost 1 base, and 38 bases lay in between. The CDR3 runs to 24 residues. Germline assignment: CDR1 TSWWSYY and CDR2 QGS. DNA of the CDR3: TGTGCTCTTGGGGAAATAACTTTTCTAAGACTACGGCCCGCTACCGTGGGTAGCACCGATAAACTCATCTTT. It yields the protein CALGEITFLRLRPATVGSTDKLIF.

This clone came up a few times. This DNA translates differently at residue 17 from the TCRdb protein, which is that of a much larger clone; a read error is likely, and the protein shown is the DNA's own translation. The rearrangement uses TRDV2 and TRDJ1; the match to TRDD3 covers 9 bases. CDR3 size: 19 residues. The germline V gene encodes CDR1 GEAIGNYY and CDR2 EKD. The CDR3 loop is CACDTLSLLGEEYTDKFIF. The CDR3 DNA reads as TGTGCCTGTGACACCTTGTCTTTACTGGGGGAAGAGTACACCGATAAATTCATCTTT.

Concerning this clone: The protein given by TCRdb reflects a much larger clone and differs at residue 8 from this DNA's translation, likely from a read error; the protein shown is the DNA's translation. This CDR3 reads CACDKVLRDTRSWDTRQMFF. CDR3 sequence (DNA): TGTGCCTGTGACAAAGTACTGAGGGATACGCGCTCCTGGGACACCCGACAGATGTTTTTC. The rearrangement links TRDV2 to TRDJ3, with 8 nucleotides matching TRDD3. From germline, CDR1 is GEAIGNYY and CDR2 EKD. The CDR3 loop spans 20 amino acids. V trimming: 2 bases; J trimming: 0 bases; junction bases outside the gene matches: 11.